This TCR beta chain originates from a study of T cell responses to AZD1222 COVID-19 vaccine. About the study: Second-dose recipients at about 4 or about 12 weeks were treated as one pooled group. Study-level results: Clonal diversity was possibly underestimated; the donors were predominantly white British and more often female. Targets within unmutated variant regions were reportedly found for nearly half of spike-specific TCRs.

Germline CDR1 reads SGHTA; CDR2 reads FQGTGA. With V trimmed by 6 bases and J by 4 bases, 4 bases remained unmatched. The CDR3 length is 13 residues. Generated by immunoSEQ multiplex PCR, the TCRdb table keeps only in-frame clones and is missing some. The data contain 100,000 to 150,000 clones, just over 85% of them singletons. This clone was found once. Antigen unknown. The specimen comprised peripheral blood, sampled on day 0 of AZD1222 vaccination. The origin of this receptor is an adult in good health. This chain joins TRBV7-3 and TRBJ2-3, with 7 bases that match TRBD1. The CDR3 nucleotides are TGTGCCAGCAGTTTCCAGGGGGCAGATACGCAGTATTTT. Translation gives CASSFQGADTQYF. The variable domain in full, completed from reference TRBV7-3 and TRBJ2-3, reads GAGVSQTPSNKVTEKGKYVELRCDPISGHTALYWYRQSLGQGPEFLIYFQGTGAADDSGLPNDRFFAVRPEGSVSTLKIQRTERGDSAVYLCASSFQGADTQYFGPGTRLTVL.